These T cell receptor beta chains were read from a single sample in a study of T cell responses to AZD1222 COVID-19 vaccine. The protocol was immunoSEQ multiplex PCR, while the TCRdb copy is restricted to in-frame clones and leaves out a portion. The sample shows fewer than 180,000 clones, roughly 94% of them seen only once. Sequenced here: peripheral blood, sampled on day 0 of AZD1222 vaccination. The receptors shown here come from an adult in good health. Both conserved end residues are part of each CDR3. A D gene is named only where the DNA matches it firmly. Clone size, where shown, is once, few, many, or a class for clones that have expanded.

clone_size j_call d_call v_call cdr3_aa cdr3_nt
. TRBJ2-1 . TRBV27 CASSLGLASGEQFF TGTGCCAGCAGTTTAGGGCTAGCCTCGGGTGAGCAGTTCTTC
. TRBJ1-1 . TRBV3-1/TRBV3-2 CASSQEQGNTEAFF TGTGCCAGCAGCCAAGAACAGGGGAACACTGAAGCTTTCTTT
once TRBJ1-1 . TRBV2 CASSGQPNTEAFF TGTGCCAGCAGTGGGCAGCCCAACACTGAAGCTTTCTTT
. TRBJ1-1 . TRBV9 CASSPRSGVTEAFF TGTGCCAGCAGCCCTCGATCTGGGGTCACTGAAGCTTTCTTT
few TRBJ2-2 TRBD1 TRBV6-5 CASSGTGDTGELFF TGTGCCAGCAGCGGGACAGGCGACACCGGGGAGCTGTTTTTT
. TRBJ1-4 . TRBV10-3 CAISERGEKLFF TGTGCCATCAGTGAACGGGGTGAAAAACTGTTTTTT
. TRBJ1-4 . TRBV11-2 CASSPLSGGTNEKLFF TGTGCCAGCAGCCCACTTTCGGGGGGGACTAATGAAAAACTGTTTTTT
once TRBJ1-6 . TRBV6-5 CASSYSAASGSPLHF TGTGCCAGCAGTTACTCGGCAGCCTCGGGATCACCCCTCCACTTT
. TRBJ2-1 . TRBV4-2 CASSQGTDEQFF TGTGCCAGCAGCCAAGGTACCGATGAGCAGTTCTTC
. TRBJ2-5 . TRBV12-2 CASRLDHEAGPQETQYF TGTGCAAGTCGCTTAGATCATGAAGCGGGGCCCCAAGAGACCCAGTACTTC
. TRBJ1-2 TRBD1 TRBV19 CASSRQGANYGYTF TGTGCCAGTAGTAGGCAGGGGGCTAACTATGGCTACACCTTC
. TRBJ1-2 . TRBV28 CASRQDANYGYTF TGTGCCAGCAGGCAGGATGCAAACTATGGCTACACCTTC
. TRBJ1-1 TRBD1 TRBV10-2 CASRPTGTGVLGTEAFF TGCGCCAGCAGACCCACCGGGACAGGGGTCCTGGGCACTGAAGCTTTCTTT
. TRBJ1-2 TRBD1 TRBV27 CATLRTGGKSGYTF TGTGCCACTCTGAGGACAGGGGGAAAGAGTGGCTACACCTTC
. TRBJ1-1 . TRBV28 CASSSHGGMNTEAFF TGTGCCAGCAGTTCACATGGGGGCATGAACACTGAAGCTTTCTTT
. TRBJ1-1 TRBD1 TRBV5-1 CASSSTGGAAEAFF TGCGCCAGCAGCTCCACAGGGGGCGCGGCTGAAGCTTTCTTT
. TRBJ1-1 . TRBV24-1 CATSAPSMERGAFF TGTGCCACCAGTGCCCCCAGTATGGAAAGGGGAGCTTTCTTT
. TRBJ2-1 . TRBV7-9 CASSFTQGSRNEQFF TGTGCCAGCAGCTTTACCCAGGGGTCCCGCAATGAGCAGTTCTTC
. TRBJ1-1 . TRBV6-4 CASSVVKDAEAFF TGTGCCAGCAGTGTAGTTAAGGACGCTGAAGCTTTCTTT
. TRBJ2-3 TRBD2 TRBV10-3 CAITGDYRDTQYF TGTGCCATCACGGGGGACTATCGGGATACGCAGTATTTT
once TRBJ2-1 . TRBV18 CASSPRQGAYNEQFF TGTGCCAGCTCACCAAGGCAGGGCGCCTACAATGAGCAGTTCTTC
. TRBJ1-4 . TRBV7-7 CASSQAQSRNEKLFF TGTGCCAGCAGCCAAGCCCAGTCCCGTAATGAAAAACTGTTTTTT
. TRBJ1-4 . TRBV15 CATRRDRTFDGTNEKLFF TGTGCCACCAGGCGGGACCGGACTTTCGATGGGACTAATGAAAAACTGTTTTTT
. TRBJ2-1 TRBD2 TRBV2 CASSEGLAVHNEQFF TGTGCCAGCAGTGAGGGACTAGCGGTTCACAATGAGCAGTTCTTC
. TRBJ1-2 TRBD1 TRBV5-4 CASSSGQGGTGYTF TGTGCCAGCAGCTCGGGACAGGGAGGTACAGGCTACACCTTC
. TRBJ2-1 . TRBV7-2 CASSVTITVYNEQFF TGTGCCAGCAGCGTGACAATCACCGTCTACAATGAGCAGTTCTTC
. TRBJ1-2 . TRBV27 CASSLSAGGGYTF TGTGCCAGCAGTTTATCAGCAGGCGGAGGCTACACCTTC
. TRBJ1-2 . TRBV6-5 CAVKPTVAPGYTF TGTGCCGTAAAACCGACAGTTGCGCCGGGCTACACCTTC
few TRBJ2-1 . TRBV7-3 CASSSSGADEQFF TGTGCCAGCAGCTCTTCGGGGGCGGATGAGCAGTTCTTC
once TRBJ1-1 . TRBV18 CASSPRKENTEAFF TGTGCCAGCTCCCCGAGGAAGGAGAACACTGAAGCTTTCTTT
. TRBJ2-3 TRBD1 TRBV27 CASSLAPVTGEDTQYF TGTGCCAGCAGCTTAGCCCCCGTGACAGGGGAAGATACGCAGTATTTT
. TRBJ1-6 . TRBV20-1 CSASPGFGNSPLHF TGCAGTGCTAGTCCCGGGTTCGGTAATTCACCCCTCCACTTT
. TRBJ2-3 TRBD2 TRBV29-1 CSALPTSGEITDTQYF TGCAGCGCCCTCCCAACTAGCGGGGAAATCACAGATACGCAGTATTTT
. TRBJ1-1 TRBD1 TRBV7-2 CASSTGQGNTEAFF TGTGCCAGCAGCACTGGACAGGGGAACACTGAAGCTTTCTTT
. TRBJ2-4 . TRBV3-1/TRBV3-2 CASSQDSPFGGVKNIQYF TGTGCCAGCAGCCAAGACTCCCCTTTTGGGGGCGTTAAAAACATTCAGTACTTC
. TRBJ1-5 . TRBV2 CASSAGTQAQHF TGTGCCAGCAGTGCAGGGACACAGGCTCAGCATTTT
. TRBJ1-3 . TRBV7-2 CASSFDSSGNTIYF TGTGCCAGCAGCTTCGACAGCTCTGGAAACACCATATATTTT
. TRBJ2-1 . TRBV7-3 CASSPDVHPSNEQFF TGTGCCAGCAGCCCCGACGTCCACCCTTCCAATGAGCAGTTCTTC
. TRBJ2-1 . TRBV13 CASSLEQGFVGNEQFF TGTGCCAGCAGCCTAGAGCAGGGGTTCGTCGGGAATGAGCAGTTCTTC
. TRBJ2-5 . TRBV5-1 CASSLGGDLYEWTQYF TGCGCCAGCAGCTTGGGCGGGGATTTATACGAGTGGACCCAGTACTTC
. TRBJ2-5 TRBD2 TRBV11-2 CASSLGWAGEQETQYF TGTGCCAGCAGCCTGGGTTGGGCGGGAGAACAAGAGACCCAGTACTTC
. TRBJ1-1 . TRBV28 CASTGDRDTEAFF TGTGCCAGCACAGGGGATCGGGACACTGAAGCTTTCTTT
. TRBJ2-1 . TRBV6-1 CASSERSYNEQFF TGTGCCAGCAGTGAAAGGAGTTACAATGAGCAGTTCTTC
. TRBJ1-3 TRBD1 TRBV28 CASKRTGAGNTIYF TGTGCCAGCAAAAGGACAGGGGCTGGAAACACCATATATTTT
. TRBJ1-5 . TRBV19 CASMGSSTADQPQHF TGTGCCAGTATGGGGAGCTCCACCGCAGATCAGCCCCAGCATTTT
. TRBJ1-5 . TRBV5-4 CASSHQDSNQPQHF TGTGCCAGCAGCCACCAGGATAGCAATCAGCCCCAGCATTTT
. TRBJ2-2 TRBD2 TRBV7-8 CASSLGSLAGVTGELFF TGTGCCAGCAGCTTGGGAAGTCTAGCGGGAGTGACCGGGGAGCTGTTTTTT
. TRBJ1-1 TRBD1 TRBV14 CASSRRQGLNTEAFF TGTGCCAGCAGCCGTAGACAGGGGTTGAACACTGAAGCTTTCTTT
. TRBJ2-5 . TRBV10-3 CAIKGQTQETQYF TGTGCCATCAAAGGACAGACCCAAGAGACCCAGTACTTC
once TRBJ2-1 . TRBV7-6 CASSPSGEAYNEQFF TGTGCCAGCAGCCCCTCTGGGGAAGCCTACAATGAGCAGTTCTTC
. TRBJ2-5 TRBD2 TRBV3-1/TRBV3-2 CASSPGLAGKTRNF TGTGCCAGCAGCCCAGGACTAGCGGGGAAAACTCGGAACTTC
. TRBJ2-3 . TRBV28 CASSPRLGSTDTQYF TGTGCCAGCAGCCCGAGGCTGGGTAGCACAGATACGCAGTATTTT
. TRBJ1-6 . TRBV5-6 CASSPLDRKQNSPLHF TGTGCCAGCAGTCCTCTTGACAGGAAACAAAATTCACCCCTCCACTTT
. TRBJ1-1 . TRBV12-3/TRBV12-4 CASSLQGYTEAFF TGTGCCAGCAGTTTACAGGGGTACACTGAAGCTTTCTTT
once TRBJ2-3 . TRBV24-1 CATSTGSTDTQYF TGTGCCACCAGTACAGGGAGCACAGATACGCAGTATTTT
. TRBJ1-2 . TRBV6-4 CASSEQGGSAGDGYTF TGTGCCAGCAGTGAACAGGGCGGATCGGCTGGAGATGGCTACACCTTC
. TRBJ2-3 TRBD2 TRBV6-1 CASSEAAGGAGDTQYF TGTGCCAGCAGTGAAGCGGCCGGGGGGGCTGGAGATACGCAGTATTTT
. TRBJ1-3 TRBD1 TRBV27 CASSLRTGTGGLYF TGTGCCAGCAGTTTGAGGACAGGGACGGGCGGCTTATATTTT
. TRBJ1-2 . TRBV6-4 CASSPGGANYGYTF TGTGCCAGCAGTCCAGGTGGGGCTAACTATGGCTACACCTTC
. TRBJ1-1 TRBD1 TRBV28 CASSPRQGAYTEAFF TGTGCCAGCAGTCCCAGACAGGGGGCTTACACTGAAGCTTTCTTT